This paragraph reports one T cell receptor (beta chain). Its antigen is not identified. Researchers ran the PCR with 60 Vbeta and 13 Jbeta primers. Some clones are missing from TCRdb's copy, which holds only in-frame ones; the method was immunoSEQ multiplex PCR. The sample includes around 150,000 clones, roughly 74% of them seen just once. Trimming removed 3 bases from V and 0 bases from J; junction bases left unmatched: 9. Germline V gene data show CDR1 as ENHRY and CDR2 as SYGVKD. This CDR3 is built from 18 residues. This sample was included in a study of cytomegalovirus exposure and HLA in healthy donors. Looking at the study overall: An earlier analysis identified 117 million unique TCR beta sequences in about 200 million T cells. There were 350 to 450 genotyped donors. Of these, 81% fell in the genetic ancestry cluster associated with self-reported Caucasian donors.

Study-wide points: Follow-up analysis later connected one missense variant in DCLRE1C with trimming of TCR beta V- and J-genes. Reports state that TCR beta sequences accurately predicted most subjects' HLA-A and HLA-B alleles.

The V gene is TRBV10-3, the J gene TRBJ2-1, with 9 bases identical to TRBD2. This TCR was recovered from a man aged 18 to 30 in good health and CMV-seropositive. What was sequenced was PBMCs. The CDR3 loop is CAISDNRAGGNSYNEQFF. The CDR3 bases are TGTGCCATCAGTGACAACCGAGCGGGGGGAAACTCCTACAATGAGCAGTTCTTC.